This T cell receptor beta chain was sequenced during a study of blood T cell repertoires in COVID-19. Trimming cost V 6 bases and J 1 base, with 5 bases left between them. This CDR3 contains 12 residues. In the study's own analysis: Amplification from reference gene primers served as the basis for estimated nucleated cell counts. Sequenced by immunoSEQ multiplex PCR; TCRdb stores in-frame clones only, minus some. That table supplies the V and J calls and clone size; D and trimming were determined from the DNA. The sample comprises some 110,000 clones, 60% to 85% of which are singletons, and around 6.6% rests with the top ten.

This clonotype was obtained from a man aged 65 to 79 with acute or convalescent COVID-19. This rearrangement joins TRBV12-3 or TRBV12-4 to TRBJ2-3, with D unresolved. The sequenced material came from peripheral blood. The CDR3 here is CASSPGTDTQYF. The CDR3 bases are TGTGCCAGCAGCCCCGGCACAGATACGCAGTATTTT.